The rows below give T cell receptor beta chains drawn from one sample of a study of blood T cell repertoires in COVID-19. TCRdb's copy holds only in-frame clones and misses some; the assay was immunoSEQ multiplex PCR. The table shows 150,000 to 200,000 clones, with around 86% occurring only once. Sequencing was performed on peripheral blood. These receptors were taken from a man in his 60s with acute or convalescent COVID-19. Both conserved end residues are part of each CDR3. The D gene is left open where the match is weak. Some rows have no size entry. The others give once, few or many, or a class for an expanded clone.

v_gene	d_gene	j_gene	abundance	CDR3nt	CDR3aa
TRBV27	TRBD1	TRBJ1-3	-	TGTGCCAGCAGTTCCCAGGGGGTCCCAGGAAACACCATATATTTT	CASSSQGVPGNTIYF
TRBV5-1	TRBD1	TRBJ1-1	-	TGCGCCAGCAGCTTAGACAGGGGGAACACTGAAGCTTTCTTT	CASSLDRGNTEAFF
TRBV7-3	TRBD2	TRBJ2-7	few	TGTGCCAGCAGCTTAGCTAGCGGGGGTGCCTACGAGCAGTACTTC	CASSLASGGAYEQYF
TRBV11-3	TRBD2	TRBJ2-1	-	TGTGCCAGCAGCATCGGACTAGCCGCTTCCTACAATGAGCAGTTCTTC	CASSIGLAASYNEQFF
TRBV28	TRBD1	TRBJ1-1	-	TGTGCCAGCAGTGCCGGGACAGGGGGCGGTGGGTTCTGGAACACTGAAGCTTTCTTT	CASSAGTGGGGFWNTEAFF
TRBV19	-	TRBJ1-2	few	TGTGCCAGTAGTATTGACAGGTTTGGCTACACCTTC	CASSIDRFGYTF
TRBV29-1	-	TRBJ1-4	-	TGCAGCGTTGAAGAAACAGGGTTGGGACTGTTTTTT	CSVEETGLGLFF
TRBV6-5	TRBD1	TRBJ1-1	-	TGTGCCAGCAGTTATAACAGGGGGCCCTCTGAAGCTTTCTTT	CASSYNRGPSEAFF
TRBV5-3	TRBD2	TRBJ2-7	-	TGTGCCAGAAGCTATAAGACTAGCGGGAGGGTCAAGCGATCAGAGCAGTACTTC	CARSYKTSGRVKRSEQYF
TRBV7-9	TRBD1	TRBJ1-2	-	TGTGCCAGCAGCTTCCCGACAGGGAGCTATGGCTACACCTTC	CASSFPTGSYGYTF
TRBV4-2	-	TRBJ2-1	-	TGTGCCAGCAGCCAAGGCGGGAACCGTTACAATGAGCAGTTCTTC	CASSQGGNRYNEQFF
TRBV10-3	-	TRBJ1-3	-	TGTGCCATCACCGGGGGACTGCATTCTGGAAACACCATATATTTT	CAITGGLHSGNTIYF
TRBV18	-	TRBJ1-1	-	TGTGCCAGCTCACCTATAACAGGGAGGGCTGAAGCTTTCTTT	CASSPITGRAEAFF
TRBV2	TRBD2	TRBJ2-3	-	TGTGCCAGCAGTGACGGTTTGGGAGGGACAGATACGCAGTATTTT	CASSDGLGGTDTQYF
TRBV28	TRBD1	TRBJ1-5	-	TGTGCCAGCAGGACAGGGGTTCAGCCCCAGCATTTT	CASRTGVQPQHF